The 31 T cell receptor beta chains reported below all come from one sample, sequenced in a study of blood T cell repertoires in COVID-19. Method: immunoSEQ multiplex PCR; TCRdb's copy keeps in-frame clones and lacks some. In the table there are some 170,000 clones, roughly 84% of which are singletons. Sequencing input: PBMCs or T cells enriched from blood (not recorded which). Source of these receptors: a man aged 50 to 60 who had recovered from COVID-19.

The genes are TRBV27 and TRBJ2-7; the match to TRBD2 covers 12 bases. Germline trimming cut 10 bases from V and 6 bases from J; bases unmatched to any gene: 4. The CDR3 covers 12 residues. Per the germline V gene, CDR1 is MNHEY and CDR2 is SMNVEV (reference sequence). The CDR3 spells CAIGLAGTEQYF. Here the CDR3 DNA reads TGTGCCATTGGACTAGCGGGGACCGAGCAGTACTTC.

The V and J genes are TRBV6-5 and TRBJ1-1, with TRBD1 as a possible D gene (5 bases). Trimming removed 7 bases from V and 4 bases from J, with 16 bases in between. The CDR3 has 14 residues. Germline loops: CDR1 MNHEY, CDR2 SVGAGI. The DNA for the CDR3 is TGTGCCAGCACCAGATTGCAGGGATCCACTGAAGCTTTCTTT. As protein: CASTRLQGSTEAFF.

The J gene is TRBJ2-7, the V gene TRBV5-1; a weak D match, TRBD1 (8 bases). The germline CDR1 and CDR2 sequences are SGHRS and YFSETQ. With 6 bases removed from V and 2 bases from J, the gap between germline ends came to 18 bases. This CDR3 has 15 amino acids. The chain's CDR3 is CASTTDRGGAYEQYF. CDR3 coding DNA: TGCGCCAGCACCACCGACAGGGGAGGGGCCTACGAGCAGTACTTC.

The V gene is TRBV2, the J gene TRBJ2-3; 11 nucleotides match TRBD2. The CDR3 has 15 amino acids. V was clipped by 5 bases and J by 6 bases; unmatched bases: 7. Looked up from germline, CDR1 is SNHLY and CDR2 is FYNNEI. CDR3 loop: CASSSPSGGRDTQYF. The CDR3 DNA reads as TGTGCCAGCAGTTCACCTAGCGGGGGGAGGGATACGCAGTATTTT. The full variable domain, completed using reference TRBV2 and TRBJ2-3, is EPEVTQTPSHQVTQMGQEVILRCVPISNHLYFYWYRQILGQKVEFLVSFYNNEISEKSEIFDDQFSVERPDGSNFTLKIRSTKLEDSAMYFCASSSPSGGRDTQYFGPGTRLTVL.

This clone came up a few times. This chain connects TRBV30 to TRBJ1-2; 10 bases are a match to TRBD1. V was clipped by 1 base and J by 6 bases; unmatched bases: 8. The CDR3 totals 15 residues. Germline V gene lookup returns CDR1 GTSNPN and CDR2 SVGIG (reference sequence). Here the CDR3 reads CAWSAGTGVVDGYTF. CDR3 nucleotides: TGTGCCTGGAGTGCCGGGACAGGGGTCGTCGATGGCTACACCTTC.

This chain uses TRBV5-1 with TRBJ2-5; TRBD1 is a possible D gene (6 bases). Germline CDR1 reads SGHRS; CDR2 reads YFSETQ. The CDR3 consists of 14 residues. V was trimmed by 3 bases and J by 2 bases, leaving 11 bases between them. CDR3 region: CASSSGQYQETQYF. Here the CDR3 DNA reads TGCGCCAGCAGCTCCGGACAGTATCAAGAGACCCAGTACTTC.

This chain links TRBV9 with TRBJ1-6; 11 nucleotides line up with TRBD1. V trimming: 0 bases; J trimming: 6 bases; junction bases outside the gene matches: 17. Germline V lookup: CDR1 SGDLS, CDR2 YYNGEE. CDR3 length: 21 amino acids. This CDR3 reads CASSVGVAVWGTGGSNSPLHF. DNA for the CDR3: TGTGCCAGCAGCGTAGGGGTGGCAGTGTGGGGGACAGGGGGTTCTAATTCACCCCTCCACTTT.

This rearrangement joins TRBV15 to TRBJ2-4, with 9 bases fitting TRBD1. J gave up 6 bases and V 5 bases, and 11 bases lay outside the gene matches. Germline V gene data show CDR1 as LNHNV and CDR2 as YYDKDF (reference sequence). CDR3 length: 16 amino acids. The CDR3 coding sequence is TGTGCCACCAGCGACGGACAGGGGATGGGGGCAAACATTCAGTACTTC. Amino acid sequence: CATSDGQGMGANIQYF.

The chain joins TRBV10-3 to TRBJ1-1; no clear D. The V gene lost 3 bases and the J gene lost 0 bases, with 5 bases spanning the gap. The CDR3 is 13 amino acids. The germline CDR1 and CDR2 sequences are ENHRY and SYGVKD. CDR3 region: CAISDVMNTEAFF. CDR3 nucleotides: TGTGCCATCAGTGACGTAATGAACACTGAAGCTTTCTTT.

The V and J genes are TRBV5-3 and TRBJ1-5; D might be TRBD1 (6 bases). TRBV5-3 is identified as an open reading frame with a role that is uncertain. Trimming removed 2 bases from V and 2 bases from J, with 26 bases in between. This CDR3 is built from 20 residues. The CDR3 region is CARSFRPARGYFECNQPQHF. The CDR3 DNA sequence: TGTGCCAGAAGCTTCAGGCCGGCCAGGGGCTATTTCGAGTGCAATCAGCCCCAGCATTTT.

The chain links TRBV5-1 to TRBJ2-1; possible D gene TRBD2, 7 bases. The CDR3 runs to 12 residues. Germline V gives CDR1 SGHRS, CDR2 YFSETQ. V lost 9 bases and J 8 bases, leaving 15 bases between the germline ends. This chain's CDR3 is CATSGGGDEQFF. CDR3 bases: TGCGCCACCTCCGGAGGGGGGGATGAGCAGTTCTTC.

This sequence joins TRBV19 and TRBJ1-5; 9 positions match TRBD1. This CDR3 has 14 amino acids. V was clipped by 7 bases and J by 5 bases; unmatched bases: 6. Germline values: CDR1 LNHDA, CDR2 SQIVND (reference sequence). The CDR3 protein is CASIEGQGDQPQHF. The CDR3 region has the DNA TGTGCCAGTATCGAGGGACAGGGCGATCAGCCCCAGCATTTT.

The V gene is TRBV4-1, the J gene TRBJ2-3, with TRBD1 matching over 8 bases. This CDR3 has 16 residues. Trimming took 4 bases from V and 1 from J; bases not matched to a gene: 7. Germline-derived CDR1 and CDR2 are MGHRA and YSYEKL. CDR3 coding DNA: TGCGCCAGCAGCCTTACCGGGACAGGACGCACAGATACGCAGTATTTT. As protein: CASSLTGTGRTDTQYF.

The chain recombines TRBV6-8 with TRBJ1-3; D remains ambiguous. The CDR3 length is 13 residues. CDR1 is MNHGY, CDR2 SAAAGT, per germline. V shed 9 bases and J shed 0 bases, with 9 bases lying between them. CDR3 amino acids: CARTPISGNTIYF. The CDR3 coding sequence is TGTGCCAGAACACCGATCTCTGGAAACACCATATATTTT.

V gene TRBV18 combines with J gene TRBJ2-4, with 12 bases lining up with TRBD1. The CDR3 has 19 amino acids. The germline CDR1 and CDR2 sequences are KGHSH and LQKENI. Trimming at V came to 0 bases and at J to 2 bases, leaving 8 bases not matched to a gene. CDR3 residues: CASSPPGQGAYPTKNIQYF. In nucleotides, the CDR3 is TGTGCCAGCTCACCACCGGGACAGGGGGCTTACCCGACCAAAAACATTCAGTACTTC.

This clone came up once. V usage is TRBV18 and J usage is TRBJ2-5, with D unresolved. This CDR3 comprises 12 residues. Germline V gives CDR1 KGHSH, CDR2 LQKENI. V gave up 3 bases and J gave up 4 bases, with 6 bases separating them. CDR3 DNA: TGTGCCAGCTCACCCTTATTAGAGACCCAGTACTTC. Its protein is CASSPLLETQYF.

The chain joins TRBV28 to TRBJ2-5; D remains ambiguous. Germline CDR1 is MDHEN and CDR2 is SYDVKM. CDR3 length: 11 amino acids. V gave up 4 bases and J gave up 7 bases, with 7 bases separating them. The DNA of the CDR3 is TGTGCCAGCAGTTCAGTTGGGACCCAGTACTTC. This translates into CASSSVGTQYF.

V is TRBV6-5 and J is TRBJ1-5; D is ambiguous. Germline V gene data show CDR1 as MNHEY and CDR2 as SVGAGI. V was pared by 0 bases and J by 0 bases, with 9 bases between. The CDR3 sequence is 16 residues long. The CDR3 reads CASSYSWRSSNQPQHF. The CDR3 nucleotides read TGTGCCAGCAGTTACTCCTGGAGGTCTAGCAATCAGCCCCAGCATTTT.

About this clone: This sample also contains other DNA sequences that code for the same CDR3. The chain recombines TRBV14 with TRBJ1-1; D remains ambiguous. V lost 0 bases and J lost 4, with 9 bases in between. There are 14 residues in the CDR3. CDR1 and CDR2 from the germline V gene are SGHDN and FVKESK. For the CDR3, the DNA is TGTGCCAGCAGCCAAGATTCGGGAGTCACTGAAGCTTTCTTT. Residues: CASSQDSGVTEAFF.

The V and J genes are TRBV6-6 and TRBJ1-5; D may be TRBD1 (5 bases). V dropped 4 bases and J dropped 6 bases, with 13 bases sitting between them. CDR3 length: 14 amino acids. Germline lookup yields CDR1 MNHNY and CDR2 SVGAGI (reference sequence). The CDR3 DNA is TGTGCCAGCAGTTCTTTTTTGGGGGGTCAGCCCCAGCATTTT. This codes for CASSSFLGGQPQHF.

This clone was counted once. J is TRBJ1-5 and V is TRBV2, with 8 bases identical to TRBD1. CDR3 length: 15 amino acids. In germline, CDR1 is SNHLY, CDR2 FYNNEI. The V gene end was trimmed by 6 bases and the J gene end by 2 bases; junction bases not matched to a gene: 6. Here the CDR3 reads CASRRQGAGNQPQHF. The CDR3 bases are TGTGCCAGCAGAAGGCAGGGGGCAGGCAATCAGCCCCAGCATTTT.

This clone was counted only a few times. This chain joins TRBV7-3 and TRBJ2-2; 12 bases match TRBD2. This CDR3 contains 15 residues. Germline-derived CDR1 and CDR2 are SGHTA and FQGTGA. V shed 6 bases, J shed 7 bases, and the junction held 6 bases outside the gene matches. The CDR3 nucleotides are TGTGCCAGCAGTCAGACTAGCGGGGGCAACGGGGAGCTGTTTTTT. Amino acids: CASSQTSGGNGELFF.

In the case of this clone: The junction does not match germline at one end; this may be a read error. The chain carries TRBV29-1 and TRBJ1-2; possible D gene TRBD1, 5 bases. CDR1 is SQVTM, CDR2 ANQGSEA, per germline. The CDR3 extends over 11 amino acids. The CDR3 DNA is TGCAGCGCTGAAGGGACTTCTGGCTACACCTTC. Translating gives CSAEGTSGYTF.

This clone was picked up a small number of times. J is TRBJ1-1 and V is TRBV10-3; 8 bases match TRBD1. The V gene's germline CDR1 is ENHRY and CDR2 SYGVKD. The CDR3 sequence is 13 residues long. V lost 6 bases to trimming and J lost 7 bases; unmatched junction nucleotides: 7. The CDR3 DNA reads TGTGCCATCAGCCTAGGGACAGGCCGTGAAGCTTTCTTT. Its protein is CAISLGTGREAFF.

This sequence joins TRBV4-2 and TRBJ2-2; D unclear. V was cut by 0 bases and J by 7 bases, with 12 bases left in between. Germline V gene lookup returns CDR1 LGHNA and CDR2 YNFKEQ. This CDR3 spans 15 amino acids. CDR3 in amino acids: CASSQDYQRYGELFF. DNA for the CDR3: TGTGCCAGCAGCCAAGATTACCAGAGGTACGGGGAGCTGTTTTTT.

The rearrangement links TRBV5-4 to TRBJ1-5; D not resolved. V lost 0 bases to trimming and J lost 14 bases, with 18 bases between them. The V gene's germline CDR1 is SGHNT and CDR2 YYREEE (reference sequence). This CDR3 is 14 amino acids long. In DNA, the CDR3 is TGTGCCAGCAGCTTGGCCCCCCTCGTGGTGCGAAAGCATTTT. Translation gives CASSLAPLVVRKHF.

CDR3 sequence: CASRPQGASSYGYTF. In DNA form, the CDR3 reads TGTGCCAGCAGACCACAGGGGGCGTCTTCGTATGGCTACACCTTC. V is TRBV3-1 (or the pseudogene TRBV3-2) and J is TRBJ1-2; 9 bases are shared with TRBD1. CDR1 and CDR2 (germline): LGHDT, YNNKEL (reference sequence). This CDR3 has 15 residues. J gave up 5 bases and V 6 bases, and 10 bases lay outside the gene matches.

This clone was observed a handful of times. This chain uses TRBV12-3 or TRBV12-4 with TRBJ1-5, with D unclear. This CDR3 is 13 amino acids long. Trimming pared 3 bases from V and 7 bases from J, leaving 10 bases between. The CDR3 DNA is TGTGCCAGCAGTTTTCGTCCGAGCCAGCCCCAGCATTTT. Translated: CASSFRPSQPQHF.

As for this clone: Other DNA sequences in the same sample also yield this CDR3. This chain links TRBV19 with TRBJ1-1, with D unclear. The germline V gene has CDR1 LNHDA and CDR2 SQIVND (reference sequence). The CDR3 sequence is 14 residues long. The germline V and J ends were trimmed by 3 bases and 0 bases, with 8 bases remaining between them. CDR3 nucleotides: TGTGCCAGTAGTATCGCCCGGGTGAACACTGAAGCTTTCTTT. Translating gives CASSIARVNTEAFF. Using reference TRBV19 and TRBJ1-1 for the parts outside the CDR3, the full variable domain is DGGITQSPKYLFRKEGQNVTLSCEQNLNHDAMYWYRQDPGQGLRLIYYSQIVNDFQKGDIAEGYSVSREKKESFPLTVTSAQKNPTAFYLCASSIARVNTEAFFGQGTRLTVV.

The V and J genes are TRBV10-1 and TRBJ2-1, with 8 bases identical to TRBD2. Looked up from germline, CDR1 is WNHNN and CDR2 is SYGVQD (reference sequence). V shed 4 bases and J 6 bases; nucleotides not matched to a gene: 11. The CDR3 runs 16 residues. CDR3 nucleotides: TGCGCCAGCAGTGGATTCAGACTAGCGCCTATCAATGAGCAGTTCTTC. Protein product: CASSGFRLAPINEQFF.

J is TRBJ2-7 and V is TRBV28, with 9 bases lining up with TRBD1. In germline, CDR1 is MDHEN, CDR2 SYDVKM. V dropped 2 bases and J dropped 4; count of bases not matched to a gene: 9. The CDR3 runs to 16 residues. For the CDR3, the DNA is TGTGCCAGCAGTTTAAGAGGGGGGGACAGGGCTTACGAGCAGTACTTC. Protein product: CASSLRGGDRAYEQYF.